The 29 T cell receptor beta chains below were found in one sample sequenced in a study of CD8 T cells in ankylosing spondylitis. TCRdb reanalysed the 5' RACE reads using MiXCR and keeps one entry per CDR3 protein. This sample has some 200,000 distinct CDR3 sequences, with 13% found just once. The sample taken for sequencing was blood, either unsorted or a sorted T cell fraction (not recorded which). The receptors come from a male donor with ankylosing spondylitis or in good health (not recorded which).

The table lists this clonotype with many counts. The V gene is TRBV12-3 or TRBV12-4, the J gene TRBJ2-3; 8 bases align to TRBD2. This CDR3 has 16 amino acids. Trimming cost V 8 bases and J 2 bases; bases outside gene matches: 12. CDR3 nucleotide sequence: TGTGCCAGCGCCCCGGCGGGGGGAGGCTTCACAGATACGCAGTATTTT. Translating it yields CASAPAGGGFTDTQYF.

This clonotype occurred a few times. The CDR3 sequence: CASRAGNQPQHF. DNA of the CDR3: TGTGCCAGCAGGGCAGGTAATCAGCCCCAGCATTTT. The genes are TRBV6-5 and TRBJ1-5; D not resolved. The CDR3 has 12 amino acids. Trimming took 6 bases from V and 4 from J, leaving 7 bases between them. The germline CDR1 and CDR2 sequences are MNHEY and SVGAGI.

This clonotype has more than one count but fewer than ten. The genes are TRBV27 and TRBJ1-5; 10 positions match TRBD1. This CDR3 contains 13 residues. Germline trimming cut 8 bases from V and 7 bases from J; bases unmatched to any gene: 5. Germline loops: CDR1 MNHEY, CDR2 SMNVEV (reference sequence). The CDR3 bases are TGTGCCAGCGGGACAGGGGTTTGGCAGCCCCAGCATTTT. Its translation is CASGTGVWQPQHF.

This clonotype has more than one count but fewer than ten. J is TRBJ2-1 and V is TRBV21-1. TRBV21-1 is assigned pseudogene status. The CDR3 has 16 residues. CDR3 sequence: CASSKGLTRAHNEQFF. CDR3 DNA sequence: TGTGCCAGCAGCAAAGGGCTTACTAGAGCCCACAATGAGCAGTTCTTC.

The sample holds a few counts of this clonotype. The chain couples TRBV30 to TRBJ2-1; 8 bases map to TRBD2. The CDR3 has 14 amino acids. In germline, CDR1 is GTSNPN, CDR2 SVGIG (reference sequence). J lost 5 bases, V lost 0 bases, and 3 bases had no gene match. The CDR3 here is CAWSVRGGNNEQFF. The CDR3 nucleotides are TGTGCCTGGAGTGTACGGGGGGGGAACAATGAGCAGTTCTTC.

This clonotype was observed a few times. This chain uses TRBV6-2 or TRBV6-3 with TRBJ2-2, with D possibly being TRBD2 (6 bases). The CDR3 covers 15 residues. CDR1 and CDR2 (germline): MNHEY, SVGEGT. V was clipped by 2 bases and J by 1 base, with 8 bases between them. CDR3 residues: CASSYRDWNTGELFF. The DNA for the CDR3 is TGTGCCAGCAGTTACCGGGACTGGAACACCGGGGAGCTGTTTTTT.

The table lists this clonotype with a few counts. This chain uses TRBV4-1 with TRBJ2-1; the match to TRBD2 covers 9 bases. J lost 4 bases, V lost 4 bases, and 8 bases had no gene match. There are 16 residues in the CDR3. Per the germline V gene, CDR1 is MGHRA and CDR2 is YSYEKL. The CDR3 nucleotides are TGCGCCAGCAGCCGCCACGGAGCGGGGGGTTACAATGAGCAGTTCTTC. This encodes CASSRHGAGGYNEQFF.

The chain couples TRBV6-5 to TRBJ2-3, with 10 positions matching TRBD2. This CDR3 region has 16 residues. The germline gives CDR1 MNHEY, CDR2 SVGAGI. Losses at the gene ends were 2 bases for V and 2 bases for J; bases not matched to a gene: 4. The CDR3 loop reads CASSYATSGNTDTQYF. The CDR3 DNA sequence: TGTGCCAGCAGTTACGCCACTAGCGGGAACACAGATACGCAGTATTTT.

This clonotype was detected ten times or more. This chain uses TRBV7-6 with TRBJ2-1; D gene unclear. The V gene's germline CDR1 is SGHVS and CDR2 FNYEAQ. The CDR3 loop spans 13 amino acids. V lost 1 base and J lost 5, with 6 bases in between. For the CDR3, the DNA is TGTGCCAGCAGCTTAGACGAGGACAATGAGCAGTTCTTC. It is translated as CASSLDEDNEQFF.

This clonotype was seen more than once but under ten times. V usage is TRBV20-1 and J usage is TRBJ2-1, with D tentatively TRBD2 (6 bases). The CDR3 loop spans 16 amino acids. Germline lookup yields CDR1 DFQATT and CDR2 SNEGSKA (reference sequence). V gave up 6 bases and J gave up 8 bases, with 26 bases separating them. The CDR3: CSATLRRGDPRDEQFF. The DNA of the CDR3 is TGCAGTGCCACTCTTCGGAGGGGAGACCCCCGAGATGAGCAGTTCTTC.

V and J are TRBV6-1 and TRBJ2-1; D gene unclear. Trimming removed 1 base at V and 10 bases at J, with 11 bases between. The germline V gene has CDR1 MNHNS and CDR2 SASEGT. CDR3 size: 13 residues. The CDR3 DNA reads TGTGCCAGCAGTGAAGTGAGACCCCTGGAGCAGTTCTTC. Protein: CASSEVRPLEQFF.

This clonotype showed up just a few times. The chain combines TRBV2 with TRBJ2-7, with TRBD2 identical over 8 bases. This CDR3 comprises 16 residues. Germline V gene data show CDR1 as SNHLY and CDR2 as FYNNEI. The trim removed 7 bases at V and 1 base at J, leaving 12 bases unmatched. CDR3 coding DNA: TGTGCCAGCATCAGAACCCGGGCGGGAGGTTCCTACGAGCAGTACTTC. Its translation is CASIRTRAGGSYEQYF. The full variable domain, in which reference TRBV2 and TRBJ2-7 provide the parts outside the CDR3, is EPEVTQTPSHQVTQMGQEVILRCVPISNHLYFYWYRQILGQKVEFLVSFYNNEISEKSEIFDDQFSVERPDGSNFTLKIRSTKLEDSAMYFCASIRTRAGGSYEQYFGPGTRLTVT.

This clonotype was recorded a few times. V is TRBV29-1 and J is TRBJ2-1; 11 bases line up with TRBD1. With V trimmed by 2 bases and J by 4 bases, 7 bases remained unmatched. This CDR3 comprises 16 residues. The germline CDR1 and CDR2 sequences are SQVTM and ANQGSEA. As DNA, the CDR3 is TGCAGCGTTGAATCTGGACAGGGGGCAAAATACAATGAGCAGTTCTTC. It codes for CSVESGQGAKYNEQFF.

The CDR3 sequence is CAISPGQGLQAGVGYNEQFF. As DNA, the CDR3 is TGTGCCATCAGTCCGGGACAGGGGCTTCAAGCGGGAGTCGGTTACAATGAGCAGTTCTTC. The chain is built from TRBV10-3 and TRBJ2-1, with 10 bases matching TRBD1. This CDR3 spans 20 amino acids. Germline-derived CDR1 and CDR2 are ENHRY and SYGVKD. With V trimmed by 5 bases and J by 4 bases, 20 bases remained unmatched.

This clonotype was counted a few times. The chain links TRBV20-1 to TRBJ2-1, with D maybe TRBD2 (5 bases). V shed 6 bases and J shed 6 bases, with 18 bases lying between them. Germline-derived CDR1 and CDR2 are DFQATT and SNEGSKA (reference sequence). The CDR3 totals 14 residues. For the CDR3, the DNA is TGCAGTGCGCACCCCCGGTGGAGCGGCAATGAGCAGTTCTTC. Translating gives CSAHPRWSGNEQFF.

The rearrangement uses TRBV12-3 or TRBV12-4 and TRBJ2-1, with TRBD1 matching 8 bases. The CDR3 is 14 residues long. The CDR3 DNA reads TGTGCTTGCACCTCAGGGGGCGCATACAATGAGCAGTTCTTC. Translated, it gives CACTSGGAYNEQFF.

This clonotype was counted between two and nine times. This chain joins TRBV20-1 and TRBJ2-1; D might be TRBD2 (6 bases). CDR1 and CDR2 from the germline V gene are DFQATT and SNEGSKA (reference sequence). V was cut by 3 bases and J by 9 bases, with 9 bases left in between. This CDR3 has 11 residues. CDR3 amino acids: CSARDGSEQFF. The CDR3 DNA is TGCAGTGCTAGGGACGGGAGTGAGCAGTTCTTC.

This clonotype has just a few counts. The chain links TRBV5-1 to TRBJ2-1; TRBD2 agrees at 8 bases. The CDR3 runs to 16 residues. The junction had 8 bases not matched to a gene; V was cut back by 2 bases and J by 4 bases. Germline V gene lookup returns CDR1 SGHRS and CDR2 YFSETQ. CDR3 nucleotides: TGCGCCAGCAGCTTCGTCAGCGGGAGTCGGTACAATGAGCAGTTCTTC. This translates into CASSFVSGSRYNEQFF.

This clonotype was picked up many times. The rearrangement joins TRBV12-3 or TRBV12-4 to TRBJ2-7; D is ambiguous. This CDR3 is 13 amino acids long. The V end lost 6 bases, the J end lost 1 base, and 10 bases lay between the germline ends. CDR3 loop: CASSQTESYEQYF. The CDR3 DNA sequence: TGTGCCAGCAGCCAGACGGAATCCTACGAGCAGTACTTC.

The V gene is TRBV7-9, the J gene TRBJ2-7; D possibly uses TRBD1 or TRBD2 (5 bases each). This CDR3 has 14 amino acids. Trimming left V 1 base short and J 5 bases short, with 12 bases between. The germline V gene has CDR1 SEHNR and CDR2 FQNEAQ (reference sequence). The CDR3: CASSLGAGAHEQYF. CDR3 nucleotides: TGTGCCAGCAGCTTAGGAGCCGGGGCCCACGAGCAGTACTTC.

This clonotype was seen more than once but under ten times. CDR3 residues: CASSPGTGFEKLFF. CDR3 bases: TGTGCCAGCAGTCCCGGGACAGGGTTTGAAAAACTGTTTTTT. This rearrangement joins TRBV6-1 to TRBJ1-4; 9 nucleotides align to TRBD1. From germline, CDR1 is MNHNS and CDR2 SASEGT. V lost 5 bases to trimming and J lost 7 bases; unmatched junction nucleotides: 5. The CDR3 is 14 residues long.

This clonotype was detected many times. The chain combines TRBV20-1 with TRBJ1-1; no firm D call. This CDR3 is 14 amino acids long. Trimming shortened V by 0 bases and J by 7 bases, and 15 bases separated the two germline ends. Germline V CDR1 and CDR2: DFQATT, SNEGSKA (reference sequence). The CDR3 region is CSAREQDSAGEAFF. The CDR3 coding sequence is TGCAGTGCTAGAGAACAAGACTCCGCCGGTGAAGCTTTCTTT.

This clonotype was seen ten or more times. A much larger clonotype is one base distant, so this may be a read error. The chain joins TRBV20-1 to TRBJ1-1, with 9 bases that match TRBD1. The ends lost 5 bases at V and 3 bases at J; junction bases unmatched: 1. CDR1 DFQATT and CDR2 SNEGSKA come from the germline V gene (reference sequence). The CDR3 runs 12 residues. The CDR3 loop is CSAGTGHTEAFF. CDR3 coding DNA: TGCAGTGCTGGGACAGGGCACACTGAAGCTTTCTTT.

This clonotype has ten or more counts. This chain links TRBV29-1 with TRBJ2-1, with D perhaps TRBD1 (5 bases). CDR3 length: 13 amino acids. V dropped 5 bases and J dropped 0 bases, with 8 bases sitting between them. CDR1 is SQVTM, CDR2 ANQGSEA, per germline. CDR3 DNA sequence: TGCAGCGTTCAGGGCGGCTCCTACAATGAGCAGTTCTTC. It yields the protein CSVQGGSYNEQFF.

This clonotype was detected only a few times. The chain uses TRBV4-1 and TRBJ1-1; D uncertain. V dropped 0 bases and J dropped 6 bases, with 14 bases sitting between them. CDR1 MGHRA and CDR2 YSYEKL come from the germline V gene. The CDR3 contains 15 residues. The CDR3 sequence: CASSQEGMRHAEAFF. The CDR3 DNA reads as TGCGCCAGCAGCCAAGAGGGGATGAGACATGCTGAAGCTTTCTTT.

The chain uses TRBV5-6 and TRBJ1-2, with D hard to call. Trimming removed 0 bases from V and 4 bases from J, with 7 bases in between. In germline, CDR1 is SGHDT, CDR2 YYEEEE. CDR3 length: 13 amino acids. The CDR3 region is CASSLGQVYGYTF. The CDR3, as DNA: TGTGCCAGCAGCTTGGGTCAGGTCTATGGCTACACCTTC.

The chain is built from TRBV6-1 and TRBJ2-1; TRBD2 agrees at 9 bases. CDR3 size: 14 residues. Germline values: CDR1 MNHNS, CDR2 SASEGT. The V gene end was trimmed by 6 bases and the J gene end by 5 bases; junction bases not matched to a gene: 5. CDR3 residues: CASRSTSGNNEQFF. The CDR3 DNA follows: TGTGCCAGCAGATCGACTAGCGGAAACAATGAGCAGTTCTTC.

This clonotype was counted at least ten times. The chain links TRBV5-6 to TRBJ1-2, with 7 bases aligning to TRBD1. Germline CDR1 and CDR2: SGHDT and YYEEEE. This CDR3 spans 14 amino acids. Unmatched junction bases numbered 7, after V lost 4 bases and J lost 4 bases. The CDR3 is CASSRRGTVYGYTF. CDR3 sequence (DNA): TGTGCCAGCAGCAGGAGAGGGACAGTCTATGGCTACACCTTC.

The chain has TRBV7-9 and TRBJ2-1; TRBD2 matches at 7 bases. This CDR3 has 13 amino acids. V shed 3 bases and J 8 bases; nucleotides not matched to a gene: 4. Germline V CDR1 and CDR2: SEHNR, FQNEAQ (reference sequence). The CDR3 is CASSLTSNHEQFF. For the CDR3, the DNA is TGTGCCAGCAGCTTGACTAGCAACCATGAGCAGTTCTTC.